The rows below give T cell receptor beta chains drawn from one sample of a study of blood T cell repertoires in COVID-19. Sequencing was performed with immunoSEQ multiplex PCR; in TCRdb, only in-frame clones are kept and a portion is missing. Among roughly 280,000 clones, about nine tenths were seen once, and the ten largest hold roughly 12%. Sequenced input: peripheral blood. These receptors all stem from a woman in her twenties or thirties with COVID-19, enrolled during active disease. CDR3s include the opening cysteine and the closing phenylalanine or tryptophan. The D gene is left open where the match is weak. Clone size is given for some rows only: seen once, a few or many times, or a class if the clone is expanded.

D gene,clone size,J gene,V gene,CDR3 protein,CDR3 DNA
TRBD1,-,TRBJ2-7,TRBV7-9,CASRNRGYF,TGTGCCAGCAGAAACAGGGGGTACTTC
TRBD2,-,TRBJ2-7,TRBV18,CASSPGTSGRSEQYF,TGTGCCAGCTCACCGGGGACTAGCGGGAGGAGTGAGCAGTACTTC
TRBD2,-,TRBJ2-1,TRBV27,CASRPYSGAGEQFF,TGTGCCAGCAGACCCTATAGCGGGGCCGGGGAGCAGTTCTTC
-,few,TRBJ2-7,TRBV28,CASSLSGSRSYEQYF,TGTGCCAGCAGTTTGTCTGGCAGTAGGAGCTACGAGCAGTACTTC
-,-,TRBJ1-2,TRBV28,CASSKDSNYGYTF,TGTGCCAGCAGCAAGGACAGTAACTATGGCTACACCTTC
TRBD1,-,TRBJ1-2,TRBV7-6,CASSSNPGQGYGYTF,TGTGCCAGCAGCTCGAATCCGGGACAGGGTTACGGCTACACCTTC
TRBD1,-,TRBJ2-3,TRBV15,CATSRGGQGTDTQYF,TGTGCCACCAGCAGAGGCGGACAGGGCACAGATACGCAGTATTTT
-,-,TRBJ2-1,TRBV15,CATSRNSGTFYNEQFF,TGTGCCACCAGCAGGAACTCCGGGACATTCTACAATGAGCAGTTCTTC
TRBD1,-,TRBJ1-4,TRBV2,CASSGALQGAGEKLFF,TGTGCCAGCAGTGGGGCACTCCAGGGGGCAGGGGAAAAACTGTTTTTT
-,-,TRBJ2-2,TRBV19,CASSGTPNTGELFF,TGTGCCAGTAGTGGGACACCGAACACCGGGGAGCTGTTTTTT
TRBD1,-,TRBJ1-1,TRBV19,CASSTGQGTEAFF,TGTGCCAGTAGCACCGGACAGGGCACTGAAGCTTTCTTT
TRBD1,-,TRBJ1-2,TRBV3-1/TRBV3-2,CASSQAHQGAAGYTF,TGTGCCAGCAGCCAGGCTCATCAGGGGGCGGCTGGCTACACCTTC
-,few,TRBJ1-3,TRBV19,CASSTGQTYGNTIYF,TGTGCCAGTAGTACTGGACAGACATATGGAAACACCATATATTTT
-,-,TRBJ1-1,TRBV6-5,CASSYSKPIGYTEAFF,TGTGCCAGCAGTTACTCAAAGCCTATCGGGTACACTGAAGCTTTCTTT
-,-,TRBJ1-1,TRBV5-4,CASSSGLMNTEAFF,TGTGCCAGCAGCTCAGGGTTAATGAACACTGAAGCTTTCTTT
TRBD2,-,TRBJ2-1,TRBV7-8,CASRLAGVSEQFF,TGTGCCAGCAGACTAGCGGGAGTTAGTGAGCAGTTCTTC
TRBD1,-,TRBJ2-7,TRBV7-9,CASSLARGQGQYEQYF,TGTGCCAGCAGCTTAGCGCGGGGACAGGGGCAGTACGAGCAGTACTTC
-,-,TRBJ1-1,TRBV28,CASSSPSGDEAFF,TGTGCCAGCAGTTCTCCCTCAGGGGATGAAGCTTTCTTT
-,-,TRBJ2-7,TRBV3-1/TRBV3-2,CASSRRSGTDYEQYF,TGTGCCAGCAGCCGCCGTTCCGGGACTGACTACGAGCAGTACTTC